This TCR beta chain emerged from a study of cytomegalovirus exposure and HLA in healthy donors. PCR was performed using 60 Vbeta and 13 Jbeta primers. The assay was immunoSEQ multiplex PCR, and TCRdb's table has in-frame clones only and misses some. The sample carries 100,000 or so clones, 70% to 75% recorded once. In the case of this clone: What it recognizes is unknown.

The CDR3 runs to 12 residues. The junction had 4 bases not matched to a gene; V was cut back by 2 bases and J by 9 bases. Germline loops: CDR1 SGHNT, CDR2 YYREEE (reference sequence). Study-wide points: Presence/absence analyses supposed approximately even sequencing depth among donors.

Each of the donors was a healthy bone marrow donor. The receptor's source is a middle-aged man in good health and CMV-seronegative. The sample taken for sequencing was PBMCs. The rearrangement joins TRBV5-4 to TRBJ1-1, with TRBD1 identical over 7 bases. CDR3 sequence reads: CASSFQGEKAFF. The CDR3 DNA follows: TGTGCCAGCAGCTTCCAGGGGGAAAAAGCTTTCTTT.